The sequence of this TCR beta chain was determined in a study of T cell responses to AZD1222 COVID-19 vaccine. General observations from the study: Clonal diversity was possibly underestimated, and white British individuals and females predominated among donors.

Generated by immunoSEQ multiplex PCR, the TCRdb table keeps only in-frame clones and is missing some. The sample yields around 78,000 clones, under 90% seen once. Concerning this clone: Its specificity is not known.

Germline-derived CDR1 and CDR2 are MGHDK and SYGVNS. The CDR3 length is 15 residues. The V segment lost 6 bases and the J segment 0 bases; nucleotides outside the gene matches: 4. The receptor's source is an adult who received the AZD1222 COVID-19 vaccine. V gene TRBV25-1 combines with J gene TRBJ1-1; TRBD1 matches at 10 bases. The sample here was peripheral blood, taken 28 days after the second AZD1222 dose. For the CDR3, the DNA is TGTGCCAGCAGGGACAGGGGGGGTATGAACACTGAAGCTTTCTTT. This codes for CASRDRGGMNTEAFF. Full variable domain (outside the CDR3, taken from reference TRBV25-1 and TRBJ1-1): EADIYQTPRYLVIGTGKKITLECSQTMGHDKMYWYQQDPGMELHLIHYSYGVNSTEKGDLSSESTVSRIRTEHFPLTLESARPSHTSQYLCASRDRGGMNTEAFFGQGTRLTVV.